Below, 28 T cell receptor beta chains from the same sample are listed, as sequenced in a study of Graves' ophthalmopathy and Graves' hyperthyroidism. RNA transcripts were the template, and TCR beta CDR3 regions were amplified from them. HTBI-primed RT-PCR formed the first round, and a multiplex PCR formed the second. From the multiplex PCR reads, TCRdb called clonotypes with MiXCR, one entry per CDR3 protein. The sample shows roughly 700,000 distinct CDR3 sequences, roughly 40% of them seen only once. Sequencing was carried out using peripheral blood. Receptors were obtained from an adult man with Graves' ophthalmopathy.

This sequence joins TRBV7-6 and TRBJ2-6; D remains ambiguous. Germline V lookup: CDR1 SGHVS, CDR2 FNYEAQ. Trimming stripped 1 base from V and 3 bases from J, with 4 bases between. This CDR3 is built from 14 residues. CDR3 loop: CASSLGFGANVLTF. CDR3 sequence (DNA): TGTGCCAGCAGCTTAGGGTTTGGGGCCAACGTCCTGACTTTC.

This clonotype has just a few counts. The rearrangement joins TRBV24-1 to TRBJ2-3; D could derive from TRBD1 or TRBD2 (5 bases each). This CDR3 has 15 amino acids. V gave up 3 bases and J gave up 0 bases, with 9 bases separating them. Looked up from germline, CDR1 is KGHDR and CDR2 is SFDVKD. CDR3 amino acids: CATSDRGASTDTQYF. The CDR3 bases are TGTGCCACCAGTGATCGAGGGGCTAGCACAGATACGCAGTATTTT.

A note on this clonotype: Mismatch with germline at one junction end may stem from a read error. This chain connects TRBV10-3 to TRBJ2-7; D unresolved. Germline CDR1 is ENHRY and CDR2 is SYGVKD. The length of the CDR3 is 12 residues. The CDR3 is CAISERWRLASF. CDR3 DNA sequence: TGTGCCATCAGTGAGCGGTGGCGTCTTGCCTCCTTC.

The chain has TRBV29-1 and TRBJ1-5; D perhaps matches TRBD1 (6 bases). V shed 6 bases and J shed 5 bases, with 11 bases lying between them. The CDR3 is 12 amino acids. Germline V gives CDR1 SQVTM, CDR2 ANQGSEA. CDR3 sequence: CSVRTDDQPQHF. The CDR3 bases are TGCAGCGTACGGACAGACGATCAGCCCCAGCATTTT.

The rearrangement uses TRBV9 and TRBJ2-2; no clear D gene. Trimming stripped 0 bases from V and 3 bases from J, with 12 bases between. Looked up from germline, CDR1 is SGDLS and CDR2 is YYNGEE. The CDR3 is made up of 16 amino acids. CDR3 loop: CASSVAPTKDTGELFF. CDR3 in DNA: TGTGCCAGCAGCGTAGCTCCCACTAAAGACACCGGGGAGCTGTTTTTT.

This clonotype has ten or more counts. The missing conserved phenylalanine or tryptophan at the end of this CDR3 makes a read error likely. Because the CDR3's place on the DNA is in doubt, the DNA is left out and the CDR3 is given as listed by TCRdb. The chain is built from TRBV15 and TRBJ1-3. The CDR3 contains 9 residues when both ends are counted. Germline V gives CDR1 LNHNV, CDR2 YYDKDF (reference sequence). The CDR3 is CATSRARCC.

The chain joins TRBV10-3 to TRBJ1-2, with 12 bases identical to TRBD1. Germline V lookup: CDR1 ENHRY, CDR2 SYGVKD. V was clipped by 8 bases and J by 7 bases; unmatched bases: 8. This CDR3 is built from 14 residues. CDR3 sequence: CAIGTGDRGLGYTF. As DNA, the CDR3 is TGTGCCATCGGTACAGGGGACAGGGGGCTTGGCTACACCTTC.

This clonotype came up a few times. The gene calls are TRBV6-6 and TRBJ2-7, with D perhaps TRBD1 or TRBD2 (5 bases each). The germline gives CDR1 MNHNY, CDR2 SVGAGI (reference sequence). V was pared by 7 bases and J by 6 bases, with 7 bases between. This CDR3 comprises 10 residues. DNA for the CDR3: TGTGCCAGCATTGGGACCGAGCAGTACTTC. Translated: CASIGTEQYF.

This clonotype was picked up a small number of times. The chain joins TRBV7-9 to TRBJ1-2, with D perhaps matching TRBD1 (5 bases). The CDR3 totals 13 residues. Germline CDR1 SEHNR, CDR2 FQNEAQ (reference sequence). Deletions cut 5 bases from V and 6 bases from J, with 13 bases between. The CDR3 reads CASSQVSRDGYTF. The CDR3 nucleotides are TGTGCCAGCAGCCAAGTCTCCAGGGATGGCTACACCTTC.

This clonotype was recorded at least ten times. This chain links TRBV15 with TRBJ1-3; 7 positions agree with TRBD1. This CDR3 is 17 amino acids long. Germline CDR1 reads LNHNV; CDR2 reads YYDKDF (reference sequence). V was pared by 2 bases and J by 3 bases, with 10 bases of the junction left unmatched. CDR3 loop: CATSRRWTGTDGNTIYF. The CDR3 coding sequence is TGTGCCACCAGCAGACGCTGGACCGGGACAGATGGAAACACCATATATTTT.

The CDR3 nucleotides are TGTGCCAGCAGGGGGACAGCCCAGGGAAACACCATATATTTT. Translated: CASRGTAQGNTIYF. The rearrangement links TRBV6-5 to TRBJ1-3, with 7 bases identical to TRBD1. V gave up 6 bases and J gave up 4 bases; unmatched junction bases: 6. The length of the CDR3 is 14 residues. Germline V gene lookup returns CDR1 MNHEY and CDR2 SVGAGI.

The table lists this clonotype with a count of one. The CDR3 spells CASSLVYGTYYQETQYF. CDR3 in DNA: TGTGCCAGCAGCTTAGTGTATGGGACGTACTACCAAGAGACCCAGTACTTC. The V and J genes are TRBV11-1 and TRBJ2-5; D is possibly TRBD1 or TRBD2 (5 bases each). In germline, CDR1 is SGHAT, CDR2 FQDESV (reference sequence). Trimming took 1 base from V and 0 from J, leaving 15 bases between them. This CDR3 has 17 residues.

J is TRBJ2-5 and V is TRBV29-1; D is possibly TRBD2 (6 bases). Germline V gene data show CDR1 as SQVTM and CDR2 as ANQGSEA. Between the trimmed V and J ends, which lost 6 bases and 9 bases, there was a span of 17 bases. The CDR3 consists of 12 residues. Here the CDR3 DNA reads TGCAGCGTCGCAGGTTTCGGAGGGTCCCAGTACTTC. It is translated as CSVAGFGGSQYF.

A remark on this clonotype: The junction differs from germline at one of its ends, possibly a read error. The CDR3 is CVSRSTETQNSYEQYF. In nucleotides, the CDR3 is TGTGTCAGCAGATCAACAGAGACCCAGAACTCCTACGAGCAGTACTTC. J is TRBJ2-7 and V is TRBV7-9; D ambiguous. The V gene's germline CDR1 is SEHNR and CDR2 FQNEAQ (reference sequence). The CDR3 is 16 amino acids.

The V call is TRBV2, the J call TRBJ2-2; unclear D gene. V was trimmed by 8 bases and J by 0 bases, leaving 4 bases between them. This CDR3 comprises 12 residues. CDR1 is SNHLY and CDR2 is FYNNEI in the germline V gene. The CDR3 DNA sequence: TGTGCCAGCGTCGCGAACACCGGGGAGCTGTTTTTT. It encodes CASVANTGELFF.

This clonotype has ten or more counts. The junction does not match germline at one end; this may be a read error. The rearrangement joins TRBV29-1 to TRBJ1-1; possibly TRBD1 for D (5 bases). Germline V gene data show CDR1 as SQVTM and CDR2 as ANQGSEA. CDR3 length equals 13 residues. CDR3 in DNA: TGCAGCGTCGAAGGGACGGGGAACACTGAAGCTTTCTTT. Encoded protein: CSVEGTGNTEAFF.

This clonotype was counted at least ten times. The chain has TRBV7-9 and TRBJ2-5, with D possibly TRBD2 on 6 matching bases. This CDR3 contains 13 residues. Germline V gene data show CDR1 as SEHNR and CDR2 as FQNEAQ (reference sequence). V was cut by 4 bases and J by 5 bases, with 11 bases left in between. CDR3 bases: TGTGCCAGCAGCTCCTCGGGGAGGGAGACCCAGTACTTC. Protein sequence: CASSSSGRETQYF.

This CDR3 reads CASSKPGQGSYEQYF. CDR3 sequence (DNA): TGTGCCAGCAGCAAACCGGGACAGGGCTCCTACGAGCAGTACTTC. The chain combines TRBV11-1 with TRBJ2-7, with 9 bases identical to TRBD1. The CDR3 covers 15 residues. CDR1 is SGHAT, CDR2 FQDESV, per germline (reference sequence). The trim removed 5 bases at V and 0 bases at J, leaving 5 bases unmatched.

This chain links TRBV7-9 with TRBJ2-7, with a weak D call TRBD2 (5 bases). Trimming stripped 4 bases from V and 0 bases from J, with 13 bases between. The CDR3 covers 15 residues. The germline gives CDR1 SEHNR, CDR2 FQNEAQ (reference sequence). CDR3 in DNA: TGTGCCAGCAGCTCGGGATTCATGAGCTCCTACGAGCAGTACTTC. Amino acid sequence: CASSSGFMSSYEQYF.

The DNA of the CDR3 is TGTGCCAGCAGCCCCGGCATGGCCACAGGGTCGGACTATGGCTACACCTTC. This sequence encodes CASSPGMATGSDYGYTF. The chain has TRBV7-9 and TRBJ1-2, with a tentative D call TRBD1 (6 bases). Germline-derived CDR1 and CDR2 are SEHNR and FQNEAQ (reference sequence). The CDR3 covers 17 residues. The V end lost 5 bases, the J end lost 3 bases, and 22 bases lay between the germline ends.

J is TRBJ2-7 and V is TRBV7-8; D not resolved. The length of the CDR3 is 11 residues. Germline CDR1 is SGHVS and CDR2 is FQNEAQ. Trimming shortened V by 10 bases and J by 6 bases, and 13 bases separated the two germline ends. CDR3 bases: TGTGCCACCGCCTTACCGGGCGAGCAGTACTTC. Its translation is CATALPGEQYF. The whole variable domain, remainder taken from reference TRBV7-8 and TRBJ2-7, is GAGVSQSPRYKVAKRGQDVALRCDPISGHVSLFWYQQALGQGPEFLTYFQNEAQLDKSGLPSDRFFAERPEGSVSTLKIQRTQQEDSAVYLCATALPGEQYFGPGTRLTVT.

This clonotype was found many times. The chain employs TRBV24-1 and TRBJ2-5; D perhaps matches TRBD1 (6 bases). The V end lost 3 bases, the J end lost 5 bases, and 24 bases lay between the germline ends. Per germline, CDR1 KGHDR and CDR2 SFDVKD. The CDR3 has 18 residues. The DNA of the CDR3 is TGTGCCACCAGTGATGCTATCCGGGACAACCTCTGGGGGGAGACCCAGTACTTC. Protein product: CATSDAIRDNLWGETQYF.

The chain has TRBV4-1 and TRBJ2-5; D perhaps matches TRBD1 (5 bases). V was clipped by 6 bases and J by 2 bases, with 10 bases between them. The germline CDR1 and CDR2 sequences are MGHRA and YSYEKL. The CDR3 extends over 13 amino acids. The CDR3 region is CASRPDSQETQYF. The CDR3 nucleotides read TGCGCCAGCAGACCCGACAGTCAAGAGACCCAGTACTTC.

The J gene is TRBJ2-5, the V gene TRBV12-3 or TRBV12-4; 9 positions agree with TRBD2. The CDR3 is 14 amino acids. The trim removed 3 bases at V and 3 bases at J, leaving 2 bases unmatched. CDR3 coding DNA: TGTGCCAGCAGTTTTGAGCGGGGGGAAGAGACCCAGTACTTC. This translates into CASSFERGEETQYF.

Only a few counts were recorded for this clonotype. The chain has TRBV19 and TRBJ1-2, with a weak D call TRBD1 (6 bases). The V gene lost 5 bases and the J gene lost 3 bases, with 13 bases spanning the gap. Germline loops: CDR1 LNHDA, CDR2 SQIVND (reference sequence). CDR3 length equals 14 residues. DNA for the CDR3: TGTGCCAGTAGTGCACAGGGAAGTTACTATGGCTACACCTTC. It codes for CASSAQGSYYGYTF.

This clonotype was detected a few times. This sequence joins TRBV7-6 and TRBJ2-7; D may be TRBD1 (5 bases). CDR1 is SGHVS and CDR2 is FNYEAQ in the germline V gene. The CDR3 sequence is 13 residues long. V lost 5 bases to trimming and J lost 4 bases, with 12 bases between them. For the CDR3, the DNA is TGTGCCAGCAGCCTGACAGAGAGGTACGAGCAGTACTTC. This encodes CASSLTERYEQYF.

This sequence joins TRBV7-6 and TRBJ1-2; TRBD1 matches at 8 bases. CDR3 length equals 15 residues. Trimming cost V 3 bases and J 8 bases; bases outside gene matches: 11. Germline V lookup: CDR1 SGHVS, CDR2 FNYEAQ. This chain's CDR3 is CASSFGQGVSGGYTF. For the CDR3, the DNA is TGTGCCAGCAGCTTTGGACAGGGCGTCTCGGGGGGCTACACCTTC.

This clonotype was detected many times. The rearrangement joins TRBV2 to TRBJ2-7; D not certain. CDR3 length: 12 amino acids. Germline V CDR1 and CDR2: SNHLY, FYNNEI. Trimming stripped 7 bases from V and 3 bases from J, with 10 bases between. DNA of the CDR3: TGTGCCAGCAACGATCAAGTCTACGAGCAGTACTTC. Residues: CASNDQVYEQYF. Drawing the rest from reference TRBV2 and TRBJ2-7, the complete variable domain is EPEVTQTPSHQVTQMGQEVILRCVPISNHLYFYWYRQILGQKVEFLVSFYNNEISEKSEIFDDQFSVERPDGSNFTLKIRSTKLEDSAMYFCASNDQVYEQYFGPGTRLTVT.